This T cell receptor beta chain was found in a study of blood T cells in healthy people across ages. Germline CDR1 reads SGHKS; CDR2 reads YYEKEE (reference sequence). Trimming shortened V by 3 bases and J by 1 base, and 8 bases separated the two germline ends. The CDR3 runs 14 residues. Study conclusions and caveats: Whereas aged donors had fewer naive CD4+ cells, long-lived donors had more of them and higher diversity. Measured against age, TCR beta diversity per million T cells decreased in a roughly linear manner. For the donors, CMV status was unknown and possibly confounded expanded clonotype changes.

This clonotype was recorded many times. Its specificity is not known. Then a second PCR, running roughly 6 to 11 cycles, was carried out with a sample-barcoded 5' primer and a J-beta primer mix. TCRdb called the 5' RACE reads again in MiXCR, with one record for every CDR3 protein. The sample has more than 800,000 distinct CDR3 sequences; 29% are singletons. The TCR was taken from a woman over 75 in good health. Input material: blood. This chain joins TRBV5-5 and TRBJ2-1; the D is unclear. As DNA, the CDR3 is TGTGCCAGCAGCTCTATCCTTTCCTACAATGAGCAGTTCTTC. It yields the protein CASSSILSYNEQFF.